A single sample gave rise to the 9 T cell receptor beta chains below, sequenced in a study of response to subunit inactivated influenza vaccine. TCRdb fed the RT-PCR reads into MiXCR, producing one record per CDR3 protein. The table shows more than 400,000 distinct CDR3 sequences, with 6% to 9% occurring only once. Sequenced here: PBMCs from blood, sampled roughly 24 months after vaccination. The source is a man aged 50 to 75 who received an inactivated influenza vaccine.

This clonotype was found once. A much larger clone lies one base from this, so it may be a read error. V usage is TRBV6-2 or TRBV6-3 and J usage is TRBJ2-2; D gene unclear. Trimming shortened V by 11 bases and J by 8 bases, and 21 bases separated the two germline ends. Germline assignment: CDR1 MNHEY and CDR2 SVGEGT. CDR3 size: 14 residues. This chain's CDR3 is CALAGFSSLGELFF. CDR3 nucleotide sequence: TGTGCCCTCGCCGGATTCTCATCGTTGGGGGAGCTGTTTTTT.

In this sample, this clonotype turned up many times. This CDR3 reads CASSYSRPQNNSPLHF. DNA of the CDR3: TGTGCCAGCAGTTACTCGAGACCTCAGAATAATTCACCCCTCCACTTT. The V call is TRBV6-5, the J call TRBJ1-6, with no clear D. Trimming pared 0 bases from V and 5 bases from J, leaving 11 bases between. Germline CDR1 reads MNHEY; CDR2 reads SVGAGI. The CDR3 covers 16 residues.

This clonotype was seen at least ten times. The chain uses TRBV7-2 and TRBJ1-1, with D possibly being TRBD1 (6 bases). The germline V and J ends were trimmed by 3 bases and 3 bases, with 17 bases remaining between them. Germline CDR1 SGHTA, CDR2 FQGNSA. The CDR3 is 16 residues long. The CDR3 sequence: CASSFAFGGPHTEAFF. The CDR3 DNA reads TGTGCCAGCAGCTTTGCTTTCGGGGGCCCACACACTGAAGCTTTCTTT.

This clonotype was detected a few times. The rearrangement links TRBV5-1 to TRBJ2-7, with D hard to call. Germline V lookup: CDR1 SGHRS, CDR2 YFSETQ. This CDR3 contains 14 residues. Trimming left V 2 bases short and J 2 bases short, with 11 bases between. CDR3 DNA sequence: TGCGCCAGCAGCTTTTCACAAAATCCCTACGAGCAGTACTTC. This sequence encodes CASSFSQNPYEQYF.

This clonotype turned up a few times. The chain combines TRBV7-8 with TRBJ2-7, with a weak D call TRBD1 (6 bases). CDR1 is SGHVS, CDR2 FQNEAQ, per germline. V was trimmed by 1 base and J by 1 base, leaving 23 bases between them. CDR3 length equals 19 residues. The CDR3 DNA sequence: TGTGCCAGCAGCTTAGATATTACCGGGACAAGGAGGCGTTCCTACGAGCAGTACTTC. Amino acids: CASSLDITGTRRRSYEQYF.

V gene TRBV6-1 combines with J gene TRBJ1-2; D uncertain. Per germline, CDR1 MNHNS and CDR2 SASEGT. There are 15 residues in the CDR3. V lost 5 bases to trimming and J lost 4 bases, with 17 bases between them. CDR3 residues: CASSRIGFNIYGYTF. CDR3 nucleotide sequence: TGTGCCAGCAGTCGGATTGGTTTTAATATCTATGGCTACACCTTC.

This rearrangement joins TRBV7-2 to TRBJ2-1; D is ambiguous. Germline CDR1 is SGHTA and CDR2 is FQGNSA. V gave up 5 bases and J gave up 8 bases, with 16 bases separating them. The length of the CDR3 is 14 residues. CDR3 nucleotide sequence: TGTGCCAGCAGCAAGACATGGGCAAGCTATGAGCAGTTCTTC. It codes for CASSKTWASYEQFF.

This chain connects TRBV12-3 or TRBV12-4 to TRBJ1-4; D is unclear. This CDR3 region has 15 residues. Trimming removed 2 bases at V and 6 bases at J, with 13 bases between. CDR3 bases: TGTGCCAGCAGTTTAAGCAGCGGCTCCCATGAAAAACTGTTTTTT. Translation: CASSLSSGSHEKLFF.

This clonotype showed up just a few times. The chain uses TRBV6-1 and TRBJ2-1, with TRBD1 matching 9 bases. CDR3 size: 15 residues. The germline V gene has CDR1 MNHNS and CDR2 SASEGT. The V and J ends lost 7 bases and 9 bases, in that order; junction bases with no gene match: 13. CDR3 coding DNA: TGTGCCAGCACCCTAGACGGGGACAGGGCTGGTGAGCAGTTCTTC. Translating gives CASTLDGDRAGEQFF.